These T cell receptor beta chains were read from a single sample in a study of cytomegalovirus exposure and HLA in healthy donors. TCRdb's table, derived via immunoSEQ multiplex PCR, lists solely in-frame clones and lacks some. The sample has about 200,000 clones; 70% to 80% are singletons. The sequenced sample was PBMCs. The receptor set was obtained from a girl aged 2-10 years in good health and CMV-seronegative. The CDR3 runs from the conserved cysteine through the conserved F or W. D genes are given only for firm matches. Some rows mark clone size as missing; the rest say once, few, many or name a class of expanded clone.

TGTGCCAGTAGTCAATACGCCGGGAGCTCCTATAATTCACCCCTCCACTTT CASSQYAGSSYNSPLHF NA TRBJ1-6 TRBV19 NA
TGTGCCAGCAGCTCCCTGACCGGGGACACTGAAGCTTTCTTT CASSSLTGDTEAFF NA TRBJ1-1 TRBV11-1 NA
TGTGCCAGCAGCTTGGGGCTAGCGGGAGGCACAGAGACCCAGTACTTC CASSLGLAGGTETQYF few TRBJ2-5 TRBV5-4 TRBD2
TGTGCCAGTAGTTTTAACCGGGACACTAAAGGCAATCAGCCCCAGCATTTT CASSFNRDTKGNQPQHF few TRBJ1-5 TRBV19 NA
TGTGCCAGCAGCGGGGACTTAAACACTGAAGCTTTCTTT CASSGDLNTEAFF once TRBJ1-1 TRBV7-9 NA
TGTGCCTGGAGTGTAAGGGGGCGTCTTATTTTGGGGAACGAGCAGTACTTC CAWSVRGRLILGNEQYF NA TRBJ2-7 TRBV30 TRBD1
TGCGCCAGCAGCCCTTCGACAGGGGGGGGAGAGACCCAGTACTTC CASSPSTGGGETQYF once TRBJ2-5 TRBV5-1 TRBD1
TGTGCCAGCAGCTTACCCAGACCGGGACAATCGAACACTGAAGCTTTCTTT CASSLPRPGQSNTEAFF NA TRBJ1-1 TRBV7-6 NA
TGTGCCAGTAATCCTGGGACAGTCTACAATGAGCAGTTCTTC CASNPGTVYNEQFF few TRBJ2-1 TRBV19 TRBD1
TGTGCCAGCTCACCCTTGACAGGGGAATCAGATACGCAGTATTTT CASSPLTGESDTQYF NA TRBJ2-3 TRBV18 TRBD1
TGTGCCTCCCCGGGATCCGGGACTAGTCTCCCAGATACGCAGTATTTT CASPGSGTSLPDTQYF few TRBJ2-3 TRBV2 TRBD2
TGTGCCAGCAGTTACCCCAGAGGAGGCGTCTACGAGCAGTACTTC CASSYPRGGVYEQYF NA TRBJ2-7 TRBV6-5 NA
TGTGCCTGGAGTGGTCGGGAGGGCCCGGACCTGGGCGAGCAGTTCTTC CAWSGREGPDLGEQFF NA TRBJ2-1 TRBV30 TRBD2
TGTGCCAGCAGTTACGACAGCTCTGGAAACACCATATATTTT CASSYDSSGNTIYF NA TRBJ1-3 TRBV6-6 NA
TGTGCCAGCGCGATTTATGGCTACACCTTC CASAIYGYTF NA TRBJ1-2 TRBV2 NA
TGTGCCTGGAGTATACGGGTAGCGGGCCCCTCCTACGAGCAGTACTTC CAWSIRVAGPSYEQYF NA TRBJ2-7 TRBV30 TRBD2
TGTGCCAGCTCCATATCAGGGGGCACTGAAGCTTTCTTT CASSISGGTEAFF NA TRBJ1-1 TRBV25-1 TRBD1
TGCGCCAGCAGCCAAGATCCTAGACCGGCCAAAAACATTCAGTACTTC CASSQDPRPAKNIQYF NA TRBJ2-4 TRBV4-1 NA
TGTGCCAGCAGCTGGGGGGGACACATTCAGTACTTC CASSWGGHIQYF once TRBJ2-4 TRBV5-6 TRBD2
TGTGCCAGCAGCCCTCGGGGGTTCCAAGAGACCCAGTACTTC CASSPRGFQETQYF once TRBJ2-5 TRBV7-2 NA
TGTGCCAGCAGTGAAGTCCCGGGTACCCAGGGAGGCGGGTCACCCCTCCACTTT CASSEVPGTQGGGSPLHF NA TRBJ1-6 TRBV6-1 NA
TGTGCCAGCACCGGGTGGGACAGGGGTGACACCATATATTTT CASTGWDRGDTIYF NA TRBJ1-3 TRBV28 TRBD1
TGCAGCGTTACCGGGACTAGCGGGGGCGGAGGCACAGATACGCAGTATTTT CSVTGTSGGGGTDTQYF NA TRBJ2-3 TRBV29-1 TRBD2
TGCGCCAGCAGCTTACGGACAGGGGGTTCGGGTGAGCAGTTCTTC CASSLRTGGSGEQFF NA TRBJ2-1 TRBV5-1 TRBD1
TGTGCCAGCAGCGCAGGATATCAGCCCCAGCATTTT CASSAGYQPQHF NA TRBJ1-5 TRBV7-9 NA
TGTGCCAGTAGTGGGCCAGACCAAGAGACCCAGTACTTC CASSGPDQETQYF once TRBJ2-5 TRBV19 NA
TGCGCCAGCAGACCAACCGGGACAGGCACTGAAGCTTTCTTT CASRPTGTGTEAFF few TRBJ1-1 TRBV10-2 TRBD1
TGTGCCAGCAGTCTCGCTCGGAGGGGTGAAGCTTTCTTT CASSLARRGEAFF NA TRBJ1-1 TRBV27 NA
TGCGCCAGCAGTCGGGCCCCCCATGGCCCGAAAAAGAATGCAACTAATGAAAAACTGTTTTTT CASSRAPHGPKKNATNEKLFF NA TRBJ1-4 TRBV23-1 NA
TGCGCCAGCAGCCACAGTGTGGATACGCAGTATTTT CASSHSVDTQYF NA TRBJ2-3 TRBV4-1 NA
TGTGCCAGCAGCTTTGGCCAGGCAGATACGCAGTATTTT CASSFGQADTQYF once TRBJ2-3 TRBV5-6 NA
TGTGCCAGTAGTACCCAGTCCTGGACAGGGAGGAATTCACCCCTCCACTTT CASSTQSWTGRNSPLHF NA TRBJ1-6 TRBV19 TRBD1
TGTGCCAGCAGCTTGGACCAACAGGGAGAAGCTTTCTTT CASSLDQQGEAFF NA TRBJ1-1 TRBV5-4 NA
TGTGCCAGCAGTTCTCAAATGGAGCGGGGGGGTGAGCAGTTCTTC CASSSQMERGGEQFF NA TRBJ2-1 TRBV6-6 TRBD2
TGTGCCAGCAGTTACCCTCCAGGGCAGGGGTTTGGCGGGGAGCTGTTTTTT CASSYPPGQGFGGELFF NA TRBJ2-2 TRBV27 NA
TGCAGCGTTGTCAGGGGGCGGAACACTGAAGCTTTCTTT CSVVRGRNTEAFF NA TRBJ1-1 TRBV29-1 TRBD1
TGCGCCAGCAGTAACCAGGGGGCAGCCTACGAGCAGTACTTC CASSNQGAAYEQYF NA TRBJ2-7 TRBV10-1 TRBD1
TGTGCCACCAGCAATGGTGGAGGGGCCTACAATGAGCAGTTCTTC CATSNGGGAYNEQFF once TRBJ2-1 TRBV15 NA
TGTGCCAGTAGTGTCTTATTGGGGAGCTCCTACGAGCAGTACTTC CASSVLLGSSYEQYF few TRBJ2-7 TRBV19 NA
TGCGCCAGCACTCCCGGGACACGCGGCGGAGAGCAGTTCTTC CASTPGTRGGEQFF NA TRBJ2-1 TRBV4-1 NA
TGTGCCAGCAGCAGCCACAGGGATGAAGCTTTCTTT CASSSHRDEAFF NA TRBJ1-1 TRBV7-9 NA
TGCGCCAGCAGCGTTCAGGGAACAAGCTCCTACGAGCAGTACTTC CASSVQGTSSYEQYF few TRBJ2-7 TRBV5-1 NA
TGCGCCAGCAGCCAAGACAGGGGGCAAGGCACTGAAGCTTTCTTT CASSQDRGQGTEAFF NA TRBJ1-1 TRBV4-1 TRBD1
TGTGCCAGCAGCCTTCAACCGGGACAGGGGGGACCAGAAGCTTTCTTT CASSLQPGQGGPEAFF once TRBJ1-1 TRBV7-9 TRBD1
TGTGCCAGCAGGGAGACGGGACTGGACAATGAGCAGTTCTTC CASRETGLDNEQFF NA TRBJ2-1 TRBV2 NA
TGTGCCAGCAGCCCGATCACCGGGACTACAAACACAGATACGCAGTATTTT CASSPITGTTNTDTQYF NA TRBJ2-3 TRBV14 TRBD2
TGCGCCAGCAGAGACTCCAAAAGGGGGGATACGCAGTATTTT CASRDSKRGDTQYF NA TRBJ2-3 TRBV5-1 NA
TGCGCCAGCAGCCAGAAGCCGAACACTGAAGCTTTCTTT CASSQKPNTEAFF few TRBJ1-1 TRBV4-1 NA
TGTGCCAGCAACCCCCTGGACAGGGACTATGGCTACACCTTC CASNPLDRDYGYTF NA TRBJ1-2 TRBV27 TRBD1
TGTGCCAGTAGTATAGTCGGGCGGGGGGGAGATACGCAGTATTTT CASSIVGRGGDTQYF NA TRBJ2-3 TRBV19 TRBD2
TGTGCCAGCAGCGCCCGGGGCGCAGGGGCGGGCATTGGCACCGGGGAGCTGTTTTTT CASSARGAGAGIGTGELFF NA TRBJ2-2 TRBV7-9 NA
TGTGCCAGCTCACCCCCGAAGGAGCAGGGGAAGTTTCCCGGGGAGCTGTTTTTT CASSPPKEQGKFPGELFF NA TRBJ2-2 TRBV18 NA
TGCGCCAGCAGCTTGACGGCCCAAGGGGGCACAGATACGCAGTATTTT CASSLTAQGGTDTQYF NA TRBJ2-3 TRBV5-1 NA
TGTGCCAGCAGCCCTAGGGGCGGGAGCTACAATGAGCAGTTCTTC CASSPRGGSYNEQFF NA TRBJ2-1 TRBV4-2 TRBD2
TGTGCCAGTAGTGTAGGAAGCGGGACCCCCTACGAGCAGTACTTC CASSVGSGTPYEQYF NA TRBJ2-7 TRBV19 TRBD2